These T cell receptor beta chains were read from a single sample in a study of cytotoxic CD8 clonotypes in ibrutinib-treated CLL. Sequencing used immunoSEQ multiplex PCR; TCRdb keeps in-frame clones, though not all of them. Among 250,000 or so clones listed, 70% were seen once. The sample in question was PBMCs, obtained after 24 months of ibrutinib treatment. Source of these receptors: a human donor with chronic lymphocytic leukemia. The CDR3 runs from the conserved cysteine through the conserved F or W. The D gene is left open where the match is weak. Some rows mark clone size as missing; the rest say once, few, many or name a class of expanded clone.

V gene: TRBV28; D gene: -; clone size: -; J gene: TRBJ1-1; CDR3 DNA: TGTGCCAGCAGTTTAGGCAGTTACACTGAAGCTTTCTTT; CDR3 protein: CASSLGSYTEAFF
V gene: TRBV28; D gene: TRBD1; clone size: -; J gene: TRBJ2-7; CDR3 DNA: TGTGCCAGCAGTTCAGCGACAGGGAGAGTCGAGCAGTACTTC; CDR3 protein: CASSSATGRVEQYF
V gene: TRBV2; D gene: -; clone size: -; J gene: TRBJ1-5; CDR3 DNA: TGTGCCAGCAGTGAACTCTCCGTGGGGCAGCCCCAGCATTTT; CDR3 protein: CASSELSVGQPQHF
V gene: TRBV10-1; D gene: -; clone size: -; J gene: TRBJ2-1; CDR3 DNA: TGCGCCAGCAGCCCCGGTAGGGATTCCTACAATGAGCAGTTCTTC; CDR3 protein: CASSPGRDSYNEQFF
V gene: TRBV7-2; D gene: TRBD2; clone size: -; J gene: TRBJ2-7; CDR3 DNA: TGTGCCAGCAGCTCCTTGGGGCGGGAGGGCCGGTACGAGCAGTACTTC; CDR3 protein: CASSSLGREGRYEQYF
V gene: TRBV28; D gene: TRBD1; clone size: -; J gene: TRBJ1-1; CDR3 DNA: TGTGCCAGCAGTTGGGGGACAGGACGGTTCGCTGAAGCTTTCTTT; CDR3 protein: CASSWGTGRFAEAFF
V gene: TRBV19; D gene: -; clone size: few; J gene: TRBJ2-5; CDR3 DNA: TGTGCCAGTAGTATAGTCTGGACTATTCAAGAGACCCAGTACTTC; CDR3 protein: CASSIVWTIQETQYF
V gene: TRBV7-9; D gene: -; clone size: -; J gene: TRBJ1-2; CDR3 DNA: TGTGCCAGCAGCTCCGACAGGACTTCTGATGGCTACACCTTC; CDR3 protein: CASSSDRTSDGYTF
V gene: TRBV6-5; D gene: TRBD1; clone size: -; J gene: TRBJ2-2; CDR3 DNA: TGTGCCAGCACCAGGACAGGGGCTACCGGGGAGCTGTTTTTT; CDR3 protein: CASTRTGATGELFF
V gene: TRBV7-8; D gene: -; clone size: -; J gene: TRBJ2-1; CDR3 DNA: TGTGCCAGCAGCTCCACCAATGAGCAGTTCTTC; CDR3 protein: CASSSTNEQFF
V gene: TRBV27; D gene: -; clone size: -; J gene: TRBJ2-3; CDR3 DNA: TGTGCCAGCAGTTCACGACCCAAAACAGATACGCAGTATTTT; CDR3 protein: CASSSRPKTDTQYF
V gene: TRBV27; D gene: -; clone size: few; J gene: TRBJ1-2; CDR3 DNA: TGTGCCAGCAGTCCGACGAGGACACTTAACCTGTATGGCTACACCTTC; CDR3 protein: CASSPTRTLNLYGYTF
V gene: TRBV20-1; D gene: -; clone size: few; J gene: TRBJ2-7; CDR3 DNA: TGCAGTGCTAGCAAACAGGACGAGCAGTACTTC; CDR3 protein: CSASKQDEQYF
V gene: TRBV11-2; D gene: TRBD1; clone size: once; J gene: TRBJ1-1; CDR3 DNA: TGTGCCAGCAGCTCCCACAGGGGCCAGAACACTGAAGCTTTCTTT; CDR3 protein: CASSSHRGQNTEAFF
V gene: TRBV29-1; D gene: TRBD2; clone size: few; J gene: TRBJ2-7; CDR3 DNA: TGCAGCGTTGAAACCCTAGCGGGTACCGAGCAGTACTTC; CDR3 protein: CSVETLAGTEQYF
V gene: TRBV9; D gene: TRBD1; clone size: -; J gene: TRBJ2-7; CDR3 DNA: TGTGCCAGCAGCGGGACAGGGCTAGCCTCCTACGAGCAGTACTTC; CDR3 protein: CASSGTGLASYEQYF
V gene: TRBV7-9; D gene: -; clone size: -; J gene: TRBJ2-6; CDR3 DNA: TGTGCCAGCAGCTTACAGGGCATCCTCTCTGGGGCCAACGTCCTGACTTTC; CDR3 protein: CASSLQGILSGANVLTF
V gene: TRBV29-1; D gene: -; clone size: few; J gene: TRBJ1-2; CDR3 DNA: TGCAGCGCCAGAGACAGGACTAACTATGGCTACACCTTC; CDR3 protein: CSARDRTNYGYTF
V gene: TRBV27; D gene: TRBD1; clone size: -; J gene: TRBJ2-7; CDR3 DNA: TGTGCCAGCAGTCCGACAGGGGGAGTAACGGTCTCCTACGAGCAGTACTTC; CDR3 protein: CASSPTGGVTVSYEQYF
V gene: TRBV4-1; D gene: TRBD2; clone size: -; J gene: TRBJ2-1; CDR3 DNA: TGCGCCAGCAGCCAAGAGCCAGCGGGAGTCATCAATGAGCAGTTCTTC; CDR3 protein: CASSQEPAGVINEQFF
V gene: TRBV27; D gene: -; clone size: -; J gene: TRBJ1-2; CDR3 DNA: TGTGCCAGCAGTTTGTCGAGAAGCGATTATGGCTACACCTTC; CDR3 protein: CASSLSRSDYGYTF
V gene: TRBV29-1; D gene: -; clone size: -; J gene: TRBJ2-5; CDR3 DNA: TGCAGCGTGGGTATGGTAGGGAGTCAAGAGACCCAGTACTTC; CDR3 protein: CSVGMVGSQETQYF
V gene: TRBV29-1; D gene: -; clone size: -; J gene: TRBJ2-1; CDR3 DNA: TGCAGCGTTGAAGACCACGTGGCCTACAATGAGCAGTTCTTC; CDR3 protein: CSVEDHVAYNEQFF
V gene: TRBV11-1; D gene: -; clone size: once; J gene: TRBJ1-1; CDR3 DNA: TGTGCCAGCAGCTTAGGGAGAGGGACTGAAGCTTTCTTT; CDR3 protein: CASSLGRGTEAFF
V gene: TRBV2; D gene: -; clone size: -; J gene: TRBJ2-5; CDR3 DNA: TGTGCCAGCAGCCCTCAAGAGACCCAGTACTTC; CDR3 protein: CASSPQETQYF
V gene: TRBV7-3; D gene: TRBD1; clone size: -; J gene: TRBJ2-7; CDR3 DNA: TGTGCCAGCAGCAGCGGGACAGGGCAATTTACCTACGAGCAGTACTTC; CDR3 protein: CASSSGTGQFTYEQYF
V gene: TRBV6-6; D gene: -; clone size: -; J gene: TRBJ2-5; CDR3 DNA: TGTGCCAGCAGTTATGGGCCAGGGGTGTACCAAGAGACCCAGTACTTC; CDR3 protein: CASSYGPGVYQETQYF
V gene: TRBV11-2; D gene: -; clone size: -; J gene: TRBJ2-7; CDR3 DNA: TGTGCCAGCAGCTTAGATCCCTACGAGCAGTACTTC; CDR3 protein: CASSLDPYEQYF
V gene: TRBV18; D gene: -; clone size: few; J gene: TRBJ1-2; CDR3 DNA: TGTGCCAGCTCACCACCGATCACCTATGGCTACACCTTC; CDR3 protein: CASSPPITYGYTF
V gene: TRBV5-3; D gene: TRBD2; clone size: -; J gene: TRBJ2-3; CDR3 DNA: TGTGCCAGACCGCACCTGCCCCTGACTAGCGGGAGATATTTGCCGCAGTATTTT; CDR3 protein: CARPHLPLTSGRYLPQYF
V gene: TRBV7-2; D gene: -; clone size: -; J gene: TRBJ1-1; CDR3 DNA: TGTGCCAGCGGTCGCATACGGCTTATGAACACTGAAGCTTTCTTT; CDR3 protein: CASGRIRLMNTEAFF
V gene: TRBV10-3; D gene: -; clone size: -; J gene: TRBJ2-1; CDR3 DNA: TGTGCCATCAGTGAGTCGGGCAGGGATAGGAATGAGCAGTTCTTC; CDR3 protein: CAISESGRDRNEQFF
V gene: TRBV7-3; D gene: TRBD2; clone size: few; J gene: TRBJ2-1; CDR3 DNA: TGTGCCAGCAGCTTAATGCCCTTAGCGGGAGGGCTCAATGAGCAGTTCTTC; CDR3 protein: CASSLMPLAGGLNEQFF
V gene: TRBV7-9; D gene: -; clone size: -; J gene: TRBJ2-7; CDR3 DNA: TGTGCCAGCAGCTCCCGAGGGGAGTTCGAGCAGTACTTC; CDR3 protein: CASSSRGEFEQYF
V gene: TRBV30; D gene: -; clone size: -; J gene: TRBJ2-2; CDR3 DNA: TGTGCCCGGGACACGAACACCGGGGAGCTGTTTTTT; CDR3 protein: CARDTNTGELFF
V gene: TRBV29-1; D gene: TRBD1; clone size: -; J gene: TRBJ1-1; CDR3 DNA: TGCAGCGGTAACAGGGGCTCTGAAGCTTTCTTT; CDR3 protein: CSGNRGSEAFF
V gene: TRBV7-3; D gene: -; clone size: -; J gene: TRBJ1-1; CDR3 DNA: TGTGCCAGCAGCTTAACCCCGCCTGTGGGGGGGACTGAAGCTTTCTTT; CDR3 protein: CASSLTPPVGGTEAFF
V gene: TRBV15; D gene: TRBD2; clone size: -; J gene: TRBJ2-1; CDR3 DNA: TGTGCCACCAGCACCGGGACTAGCTCCTACAATGAGCAGTTCTTC; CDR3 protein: CATSTGTSSYNEQFF
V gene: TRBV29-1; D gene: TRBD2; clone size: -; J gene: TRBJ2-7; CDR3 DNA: TGCAGCGTTAAGACTAGCGGGGCTTACGAGCAGTACTTC; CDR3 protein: CSVKTSGAYEQYF
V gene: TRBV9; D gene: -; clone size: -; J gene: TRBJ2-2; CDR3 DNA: TGTGCCAGCAGCCCCCCCTCCCGAGCGAACACCGGGGAGCTGTTTTTT; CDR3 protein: CASSPPSRANTGELFF
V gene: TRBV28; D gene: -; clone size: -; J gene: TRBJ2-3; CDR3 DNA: TGTGCCAGCGGTAGGGCCTATATGGATACGCAGTATTTT; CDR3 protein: CASGRAYMDTQYF
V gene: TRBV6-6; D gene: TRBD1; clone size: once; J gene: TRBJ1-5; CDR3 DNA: TGTGCCAGCAGTAAGGACAGGTCCCGGAATCAGCCCCAGCATTTT; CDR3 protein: CASSKDRSRNQPQHF
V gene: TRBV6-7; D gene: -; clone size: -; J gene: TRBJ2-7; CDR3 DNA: TGTGCCAGCAGTTTTCAAGGGCCGGAGGGTTACGAGCAGTACTTC; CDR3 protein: CASSFQGPEGYEQYF
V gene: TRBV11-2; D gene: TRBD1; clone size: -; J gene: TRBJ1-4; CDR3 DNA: TGTGCCAGCAGCCAAGAAGGAGGGGGCGCGCGGGAAAAACTGTTTTTT; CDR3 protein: CASSQEGGGAREKLFF
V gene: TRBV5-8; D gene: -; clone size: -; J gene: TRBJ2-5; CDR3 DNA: TGTGCCAGCAGCTGGGATCGGGAGACCCAGTACTTC; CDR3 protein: CASSWDRETQYF
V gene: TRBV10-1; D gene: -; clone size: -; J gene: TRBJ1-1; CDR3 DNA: TGCGCCAGCAGCAGACAGGCATTGGGTCCTGAAGCTTTCTTT; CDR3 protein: CASSRQALGPEAFF
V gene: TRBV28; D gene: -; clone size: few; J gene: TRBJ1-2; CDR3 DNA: TGTGCCAGCAGTCCCGGGACGGCAGGCTACACCTTC; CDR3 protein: CASSPGTAGYTF
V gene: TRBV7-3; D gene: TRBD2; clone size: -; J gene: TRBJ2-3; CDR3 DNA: TGTGCCAGCAGCCCCCAAGTGAGACTAGCGGGAGAAGGCCCAGATACGCAGTATTTT; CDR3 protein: CASSPQVRLAGEGPDTQYF